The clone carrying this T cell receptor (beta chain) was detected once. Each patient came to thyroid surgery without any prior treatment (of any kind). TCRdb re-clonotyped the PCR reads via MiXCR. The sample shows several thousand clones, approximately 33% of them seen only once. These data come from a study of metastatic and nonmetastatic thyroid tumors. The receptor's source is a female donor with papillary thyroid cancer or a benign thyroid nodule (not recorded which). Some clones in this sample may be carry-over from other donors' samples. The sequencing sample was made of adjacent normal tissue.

The CDR3 region is CASSVGSSYNSPLHF. The CDR3, as DNA: TGTGCCAGCAGCGTGGGTAGCTCCTATAATTCACCCCTCCACTTT. The chain uses TRBV9 and TRBJ1-6; D remains unclear. Germline lookup yields CDR1 SGDLS and CDR2 YYNGEE. The CDR3 consists of 15 residues. V lost 2 bases and J 0 bases, leaving 6 bases between the germline ends.